Listed below are T cell receptor beta chains from one sample, sequenced in a study of OX40 agonist ivuxolimab in advanced cancers. Sequencing was performed with immunoSEQ multiplex PCR; in TCRdb, only in-frame clones are kept and a portion is missing. The sample has some 60,000 clones, about 85% seen once. This specimen was CD4+ or CD8+ T cells sorted from blood, taken in a trial of the OX40 agonist ivuxolimab. Receptors originate from an adult with an advanced solid tumor such as melanoma, head and neck, liver or kidney cancer. The CDR3 runs from the conserved cysteine through the conserved F or W. A D gene is named only where the DNA matches it firmly.

d_call: .
v_call: TRBV11-2
j_call: TRBJ1-2
cdr3_aa: CASSFGSEGNYGYTF

d_call: .
v_call: TRBV7-9
j_call: TRBJ2-5
cdr3_aa: CASSLSGGQETQYF

d_call: TRBD2
v_call: TRBV7-6
j_call: TRBJ2-2
cdr3_aa: CASSPGLASAGELFF

d_call: .
v_call: TRBV19
j_call: TRBJ2-3
cdr3_aa: CASSPGPLSTDTQYF

d_call: .
v_call: TRBV10-3
j_call: TRBJ2-7
cdr3_aa: CAITSGQASYEQYF

d_call: .
v_call: TRBV20-1
j_call: TRBJ2-1
cdr3_aa: CSAGGNNEQFF

d_call: TRBD1
v_call: TRBV27
j_call: TRBJ1-6
cdr3_aa: CASSNRQGGNSPLHF

d_call: .
v_call: TRBV4-2
j_call: TRBJ2-2
cdr3_aa: CASSHRQDTGELFF

d_call: TRBD1
v_call: TRBV9
j_call: TRBJ2-2
cdr3_aa: CASRGGGQANTGELFF

d_call: .
v_call: TRBV11-2
j_call: TRBJ2-3
cdr3_aa: CASSSSRAKADTQYF

d_call: TRBD1
v_call: TRBV7-3
j_call: TRBJ1-1
cdr3_aa: CASSYQGAEYTEAFF

d_call: TRBD1
v_call: TRBV6-1
j_call: TRBJ2-7
cdr3_aa: CASSFGQGIPYEQYF

d_call: .
v_call: TRBV6-5
j_call: TRBJ2-7
cdr3_aa: CASSPTAERAQYF

d_call: .
v_call: TRBV5-6
j_call: TRBJ2-7
cdr3_aa: CASSLPGSSYEQYF

d_call: .
v_call: TRBV7-2
j_call: TRBJ2-1
cdr3_aa: CASSISGTHSYNEQFF

d_call: .
v_call: TRBV5-6
j_call: TRBJ2-1
cdr3_aa: CASSLASNEQFF

d_call: .
v_call: TRBV4-2
j_call: TRBJ2-5
cdr3_aa: CASSHLTVGDSQETQYF

d_call: .
v_call: TRBV7-6
j_call: TRBJ2-2
cdr3_aa: CASSRPGQTNTGELFF

d_call: .
v_call: TRBV6-6
j_call: TRBJ1-2
cdr3_aa: CASSASLRDHYGYTF

d_call: TRBD2
v_call: TRBV11-2
j_call: TRBJ2-2
cdr3_aa: CASSLDLSTSGTGELFF

d_call: .
v_call: TRBV18
j_call: TRBJ2-3
cdr3_aa: CASSPLGLGTDTQYF

d_call: .
v_call: TRBV30
j_call: TRBJ2-7
cdr3_aa: CAWAVRGPQYF

d_call: TRBD2
v_call: TRBV18
j_call: .
cdr3_aa: CASSPASGRNEQYF

d_call: TRBD1
v_call: TRBV7-8
j_call: TRBJ1-2
cdr3_aa: CASSLVAGTGLYGYTF

d_call: TRBD1
v_call: TRBV19
j_call: TRBJ2-7
cdr3_aa: CASSRQGSYEQYF

d_call: TRBD1
v_call: TRBV5-5
j_call: TRBJ2-7
cdr3_aa: CASSPRGQGHYEQYF

d_call: TRBD2
v_call: TRBV4-1
j_call: TRBJ2-7
cdr3_aa: CASSQRLAGGPFEQYF

d_call: TRBD2
v_call: TRBV5-1
j_call: TRBJ2-4
cdr3_aa: CASSRIAGGDIQYF

d_call: TRBD2
v_call: TRBV5-4
j_call: TRBJ2-5
cdr3_aa: CASRLAVQETQYF

d_call: TRBD1
v_call: TRBV11-2
j_call: TRBJ2-5
cdr3_aa: CASSRTGSLETQYF

d_call: .
v_call: TRBV28
j_call: TRBJ2-1
cdr3_aa: CASRGGISYNEQFF

d_call: TRBD1
v_call: TRBV18
j_call: TRBJ2-6
cdr3_aa: CASSHIPGQVISGANVLTF

d_call: .
v_call: TRBV7-6
j_call: TRBJ1-3
cdr3_aa: CASSLITDGNTIYF

d_call: .
v_call: TRBV28
j_call: TRBJ1-3
cdr3_aa: CASSSGRRNTIYF

d_call: .
v_call: TRBV29-1
j_call: TRBJ1-4
cdr3_aa: CSVILQKNEKLFF

d_call: .
v_call: TRBV7-9
j_call: TRBJ2-7
cdr3_aa: CASSSETGPFSYEQYF